The 26 T cell receptor beta chains below come from one sample, sequenced in a study of beta chain features in type 1 diabetes. All of the isolated RNA was reverse transcribed, so expressed TCRB transcripts were sequenced. Only in-frame clones appear in the TCRdb table, and some are missing; sequencing was by immunoSEQ multiplex PCR. Of more than 12,000 clones in the sample, approximately 64% were seen once. No cognate antigen is known for these TCRs. General study results and limits: When Type 1 diabetes patients were examined, their TCRB CDR3s proved moderately but significantly shorter in all four CD4+ subsets.

The material sequenced was stem cell memory CD4+ T cells from blood. The receptors stem from a woman aged 18-29 years with type 1 diabetes.

This chain links TRBV4-2 with TRBJ2-3, with 10 bases aligning to TRBD2. This CDR3 contains 20 residues. With V trimmed by 1 base and J by 2 bases, 15 bases remained unmatched. CDR1 LGHNA and CDR2 YNFKEQ come from the germline V gene. CDR3 coding DNA: TGTGCCAGCAGCCAAGGTGTTATGCCTAGCGGGGGTCTATACACAGATACGCAGTATTTT. Encoded protein: CASSQGVMPSGGLYTDTQYF.

The chain uses TRBV13 and TRBJ2-7, with a tentative D call TRBD2 (7 bases). V gave up 5 bases and J gave up 5 bases, with 19 bases separating them. Germline V gene sequence: CDR1 PRHDT, CDR2 FYEKMQ (reference sequence). The CDR3 spans 15 residues. The CDR3 here is CASSHGGGAVDEQYF. CDR3 coding DNA: TGTGCCAGCAGCCACGGAGGGGGGGCTGTCGACGAGCAGTACTTC. The variable domain in full, completed from reference TRBV13 and TRBJ2-7, reads AAGVIQSPRHLIKEKRETATLKCYPIPRHDTVYWYQQGPGQDPQFLISFYEKMQSDKGSIPDRFSAQQFSDYHSELNMSSLELGDSALYFCASSHGGGAVDEQYFGPGTRLTVT.

V usage is TRBV25-1 and J usage is TRBJ2-5; 8 bases agree with TRBD2. The CDR3 consists of 16 residues. Trimming cost V 7 bases and J 5 bases; bases outside gene matches: 15. CDR1 MGHDK and CDR2 SYGVNS come from the germline V gene. CDR3 nucleotide sequence: TGTGCCAGCACAAAGGGTTTCGGGGGGGAGGGTGAGACCCAGTACTTC. Amino acids: CASTKGFGGEGETQYF.

In this sample, this clone turned up a few times. The rearrangement joins TRBV9 to TRBJ1-6; D ambiguous. Deletions cut 4 bases from V and 11 bases from J, with 10 bases between. The CDR3 totals 12 residues. Germline CDR1 SGDLS, CDR2 YYNGEE. CDR3 coding DNA: TGTGCCAGCAGCACGACCGGGGCACCCCTCCACTTT. This sequence encodes CASSTTGAPLHF.

The rearrangement uses TRBV4-3 and TRBJ2-2; no clear D. CDR1 is LGHNA, CDR2 YSLEER, per germline. The CDR3 length is 13 residues. The ends were cut back, 4 bases at V and 2 bases at J, with 5 bases in the middle. This chain's CDR3 is CASSRANTGELFF. For the CDR3, the DNA is TGCGCCAGCAGCCGAGCAAACACCGGGGAGCTGTTTTTT.

The chain couples TRBV27 to TRBJ1-2; 7 bases are shared with TRBD1. The germline gives CDR1 MNHEY, CDR2 SMNVEV (reference sequence). The CDR3 consists of 15 residues. Trimming at V came to 4 bases and at J to 8 bases, leaving 13 bases not matched to a gene. CDR3 DNA: TGTGCCAGCAGTTCAGGACAGGCCGGGATGAGGGGCTACACCTTC. Translated: CASSSGQAGMRGYTF.

V and J are TRBV15 and TRBJ2-1, with 10 bases that match TRBD1. V lost 2 bases to trimming and J lost 8 bases; unmatched junction nucleotides: 15. CDR1 LNHNV and CDR2 YYDKDF come from the germline V gene (reference sequence). This CDR3 region has 18 residues. The CDR3 reads CATSRPRGGQGVKDEQFF. In DNA, the CDR3 is TGTGCCACCAGCAGACCTAGGGGAGGACAGGGGGTAAAGGATGAGCAGTTCTTC.

This chain connects TRBV5-1 to TRBJ2-4, with TRBD2 matching 10 bases. The J segment lost 5 bases and the V segment lost 4 bases, leaving 6 bases of the junction unmatched. Looked up from germline, CDR1 is SGHRS and CDR2 is YFSETQ. The CDR3 is 15 residues long. The CDR3 sequence is CASSVLAGGQNIQYF. In DNA form, the CDR3 reads TGCGCCAGCAGCGTTTTAGCGGGGGGCCAAAACATTCAGTACTTC.

In its sample, this clone was seen a few times. V usage is TRBV6-5 and J usage is TRBJ2-5; no definite D call. V was clipped by 6 bases and J by 2 bases, with 7 bases between them. Germline V CDR1 and CDR2: MNHEY, SVGAGI. The CDR3 runs 12 residues. This CDR3 is CASSHSQETQYF. The CDR3 DNA follows: TGTGCCAGCAGCCATTCACAAGAGACCCAGTACTTC.

The chain is built from TRBV27 and TRBJ2-6; 7 positions match TRBD1. Germline values: CDR1 MNHEY, CDR2 SMNVEV (reference sequence). The V and J ends lost 2 bases and 9 bases, in that order; junction bases with no gene match: 16. CDR3 length: 18 residues. The chain's CDR3 is CASSLGGAFGDSINVLTF. The CDR3 nucleotides read TGTGCCAGCAGTTTAGGTGGTGCGTTCGGGGACAGCATCAACGTCCTGACTTTC.

CDR3: CASSLGQGAYEQYF. The CDR3 DNA reads as TGTGCCAGCAGCTTGGGACAGGGGGCGTACGAGCAGTACTTC. This chain joins TRBV7-9 and TRBJ2-7; 12 bases agree with TRBD1. J gave up 4 bases and V 3 bases, and 1 base lay outside the gene matches. Germline lookup yields CDR1 SEHNR and CDR2 FQNEAQ (reference sequence). The CDR3 loop spans 14 amino acids. The complete variable domain, with remaining parts taken from reference TRBV7-9 and TRBJ2-7, reads DTGVSQNPRHKITKRGQNVTFRCDPISEHNRLYWYRQTLGQGPEFLTYFQNEAQLEKSRLLSDRFSAERPKGSFSTLEIQRTEQGDSAMYLCASSLGQGAYEQYFGPGTRLTVT.

The V gene is TRBV6-5, the J gene TRBJ2-7, with D maybe TRBD1 (5 bases). Trimming removed 3 bases at V and 2 bases at J, with 11 bases between. CDR3 length equals 14 residues. Germline V lookup: CDR1 MNHEY, CDR2 SVGAGI. This chain's CDR3 is CASSYGQGTYEQYF. The CDR3 bases are TGTGCCAGCAGTTATGGCCAGGGAACCTACGAGCAGTACTTC.

V and J are TRBV29-1 and TRBJ2-3; 9 bases map to TRBD2. The V gene end was trimmed by 2 bases and the J gene end by 0 bases; junction bases not matched to a gene: 6. The CDR3 consists of 16 residues. The germline V gene has CDR1 SQVTM and CDR2 ANQGSEA. CDR3 loop: CSVEKASGASTDTQYF. In DNA, the CDR3 is TGCAGCGTTGAAAAGGCTAGCGGGGCTAGCACAGATACGCAGTATTTT.

The chain has TRBV19 and TRBJ1-1, with 8 bases lining up with TRBD1. J was trimmed by 7 bases and V by 5 bases; bases with no gene match: 9. Germline CDR1 LNHDA, CDR2 SQIVND (reference sequence). This CDR3 contains 14 residues. CDR3: CASSPVPGGGEAFF. The CDR3, as DNA: TGTGCCAGTAGTCCTGTCCCAGGGGGCGGTGAAGCTTTCTTT.

The chain has TRBV27 and TRBJ1-5, with 9 bases identical to TRBD1. The CDR3 is made up of 20 amino acids. V shed 6 bases, J shed 0 bases, and the junction held 18 bases outside the gene matches. CDR1 and CDR2 from the germline V gene are MNHEY and SMNVEV (reference sequence). The CDR3 coding sequence is TGTGCCAGCAGCCCTCGTTCCTCTCCCCGGACAGGGGTTAGCAATCAGCCCCAGCATTTT. Protein product: CASSPRSSPRTGVSNQPQHF.

The gene calls are TRBV7-2 and TRBJ1-4; TRBD1 is a possible D gene (6 bases). CDR1 is SGHTA and CDR2 is FQGNSA in the germline V gene. This CDR3 has 13 amino acids. The germline V and J ends were trimmed by 4 bases and 8 bases, with 11 bases remaining between them. The CDR3 region has the DNA TGTGCCAGCAGCTGGGATCAGGGGGAAAAACTGTTTTTT. This sequence encodes CASSWDQGEKLFF.

The V call is TRBV5-1, the J call TRBJ2-1; D gene unclear. The V gene's germline CDR1 is SGHRS and CDR2 YFSETQ. The CDR3 is 14 amino acids. Trimming took 3 bases from V and 8 from J, leaving 15 bases between them. CDR3 in DNA: TGCGCCAGCAGCTCCAAACTCCCACCCGATGAGCAGTTCTTC. Encoded protein: CASSSKLPPDEQFF.

This clone was detected only a few times. The rearrangement uses TRBV7-2 and TRBJ2-2; D is unresolved. The V and J ends lost 4 bases and 0 bases respectively, with 9 bases between them. Germline CDR1 and CDR2: SGHTA and FQGNSA. This CDR3 has 15 amino acids. The CDR3 reads CASSSLGSNTGELFF. CDR3 bases: TGTGCCAGCAGCTCCCTTGGCTCGAACACCGGGGAGCTGTTTTTT.

This clone was counted a few times. This sequence joins TRBV18 and TRBJ2-1; D ambiguous. V gave up 4 bases and J gave up 2 bases, with 15 bases separating them. CDR1 is KGHSH, CDR2 LQKENI, per germline. This CDR3 has 16 amino acids. In DNA form, the CDR3 reads TGTGCCAGCTCACTGACATTTGGGTCGGCCTACAATGAGCAGTTCTTC. Its protein product is CASSLTFGSAYNEQFF.

The chain employs TRBV5-1 and TRBJ2-5, with 9 bases identical to TRBD1. V trimming: 3 bases; J trimming: 5 bases; junction bases outside the gene matches: 8. Germline V gene sequence: CDR1 SGHRS, CDR2 YFSETQ. This CDR3 comprises 15 residues. CDR3: CASSSGGQGVETQYF. The CDR3 DNA is TGCGCCAGCAGCTCTGGGGGACAGGGTGTCGAGACCCAGTACTTC. Complete variable domain (other parts from reference TRBV5-1 and TRBJ2-5): KAGVTQTPRYLIKTRGQQVTLSCSPISGHRSVSWYQQTPGQGLQFLFEYFSETQRNKGNFPGRFSGRQFSNSRSEMNVSTLELGDSALYLCASSSGGQGVETQYFGPGTRLLVL.

This clone was seen a handful of times. The CDR3 coding sequence is TGCGCCAGCAGCTGGGGGCAGAGTCCGCACGAGCAGTACTTC. It yields the protein CASSWGQSPHEQYF. The genes are TRBV5-1 and TRBJ2-7, with D perhaps matching TRBD1 (6 bases). The CDR3 is 14 residues long. V gave up 3 bases and J gave up 5 bases, with 15 bases separating them. Germline CDR1 and CDR2: SGHRS and YFSETQ.

The chain joins TRBV30 to TRBJ2-7; TRBD2 might be the D (6 bases). This CDR3 has 14 amino acids. The ends were cut back, 1 base at V and 3 bases at J, with 13 bases in the middle. Germline CDR1 is GTSNPN and CDR2 is SVGIG (reference sequence). Written as DNA, the CDR3 is TGTGCCTGGAGTGACACGGGACTCCGCTACGAGCAGTACTTC. Translation: CAWSDTGLRYEQYF.

V and J are TRBV7-3 and TRBJ2-1; 15 nucleotides agree with TRBD2. The junction had 4 bases not matched to a gene; V was cut back by 3 bases and J by 10 bases. The CDR3 runs to 15 residues. Germline V lookup: CDR1 SGHTA, CDR2 FQGTGA. The CDR3 protein is CASSFGGLAGGEQFF. The CDR3 nucleotides are TGTGCCAGCAGCTTCGGCGGACTAGCGGGAGGGGAGCAGTTCTTC.

The chain couples TRBV5-1 to TRBJ1-1; D is possibly TRBD1 (6 bases). The V end was cut by 1 base, the J end by 2 bases, with 9 bases between. Germline V gene data show CDR1 as SGHRS and CDR2 as YFSETQ. This CDR3 comprises 14 residues. CDR3 loop: CASSLQGRNTEAFF. The DNA for the CDR3 is TGCGCCAGCAGCTTGCAGGGGAGAAACACTGAAGCTTTCTTT.

V is TRBV5-1 and J is TRBJ2-3; weak D call: TRBD2 (5 bases). Germline CDR1 is SGHRS and CDR2 is YFSETQ. V lost 1 base and J lost 0, with 12 bases in between. The CDR3 has 16 amino acids. CDR3 sequence (DNA): TGCGCCAGCAGCTTGCGGAGCGAGGGTAGCACAGATACGCAGTATTTT. Translation: CASSLRSEGSTDTQYF.

The chain recombines TRBV11-3 with TRBJ2-7; TRBD2 aligns across 7 bases. The germline CDR1 and CDR2 sequences are SGHNT and YENEEA. V was clipped by 5 bases and J by 6 bases; unmatched bases: 10. The CDR3 sequence is 14 residues long. DNA of the CDR3: TGTGCCAGCAGCCCTCTAGGGCCGGGGGGCGAGCAGTACTTC. Translated: CASSPLGPGGEQYF.